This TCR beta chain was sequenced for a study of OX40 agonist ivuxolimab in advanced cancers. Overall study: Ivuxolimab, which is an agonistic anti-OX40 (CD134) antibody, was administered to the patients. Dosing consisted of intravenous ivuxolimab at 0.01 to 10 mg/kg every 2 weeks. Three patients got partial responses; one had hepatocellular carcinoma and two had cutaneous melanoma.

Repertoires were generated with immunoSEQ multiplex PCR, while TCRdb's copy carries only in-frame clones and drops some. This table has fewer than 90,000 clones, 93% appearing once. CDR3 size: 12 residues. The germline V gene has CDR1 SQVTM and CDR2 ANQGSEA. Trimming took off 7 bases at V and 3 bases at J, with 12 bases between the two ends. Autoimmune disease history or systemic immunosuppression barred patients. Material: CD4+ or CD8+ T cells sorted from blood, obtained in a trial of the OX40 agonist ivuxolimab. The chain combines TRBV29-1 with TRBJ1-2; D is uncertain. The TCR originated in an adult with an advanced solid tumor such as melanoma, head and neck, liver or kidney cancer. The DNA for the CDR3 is TGCAGCGCCCGCCGCCGGGACTATGGCTACACCTTC. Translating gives CSARRRDYGYTF.